These T cell receptor beta chains were read from a single sample in a study of T cell repertoires in cytomegalovirus infection. A single record per CDR3 protein comes from TCRdb applying MiXCR to the reads. The data contain 150,000 to 200,000 distinct CDR3 sequences, 8% to 10% of them singletons. The sequencing input was PBMCs. These receptors came from a human donor in good health (CMV status not recorded). Some clones in this sample may be carry-over from other donors' samples. The CDR3 runs from the conserved cysteine through the conserved F or W. Fields, in order: CDR3 length, V gene, clone size, J gene, D gene, CDR3 protein, CDR3 DNA. The D gene is left open where the match is weak. The size of a clone is reported for some rows only, either as once, few or many, or as a class for expanded clones.

>12|TRBV20-1|many|TRBJ2-1|NA
CSAPGWNNEQFF
TGCAGTGCTCCAGGGTGGAATAATGAGCAGTTCTTC
>14|TRBV11-1|NA|TRBJ2-7|NA
CASSLGEGAYEQYF
TGTGCCAGCAGCTTGGGAGAAGGGGCCTACGAGCAGTACTTC
>15|TRBV7-2|NA|TRBJ2-7|TRBD2
CASSPQGGRVYEQYF
TGTGCCAGCAGCCCCCAGGGAGGGAGGGTCTACGAGCAGTACTTC
>13|TRBV29-1|NA|TRBJ2-1|NA
CSVKRGDNNEQFF
TGCAGCGTGAAACGGGGGGACAACAATGAGCAGTTCTTC
>15|TRBV7-2|many|TRBJ2-7|NA
CASSSSGHGVDEQYF
TGTGCCAGCAGCTCATCGGGACACGGGGTAGACGAGCAGTACTTC
>13|TRBV27|few|TRBJ1-2|TRBD1
CASTGTGGYGYTF
TGTGCCAGCACAGGGACAGGGGGCTATGGCTACACCTTC
>14|TRBV25-1|many|TRBJ2-3|NA
CASMPHARTDTQYF
TGTGCCAGCATGCCCCATGCGAGAACAGATACGCAGTATTTT
>16|TRBV2|few|TRBJ1-5|NA
CASSGGRTRINQPQHF
TGTGCCAGCAGTGGTGGTCGGACACGGATCAATCAGCCCCAGCATTTT
>14|TRBV2|few|TRBJ1-1|NA
CASSSQAVNTEAFF
TGTGCCAGCAGCTCACAGGCGGTAAACACTGAAGCTTTCTTT
>15|TRBV30|NA|TRBJ2-3|NA
CAWSGPSGNTDTQYF
TGTGCCTGGAGTGGGCCCAGCGGAAACACAGATACGCAGTATTTT
>13|TRBV4-3|few|TRBJ2-5|NA
CASSPLTQETQYF
TGCGCCAGCAGCCCACTTACCCAAGAGACCCAGTACTTC
>13|TRBV18|few|TRBJ1-1|TRBD1
CASSPETGGEAFF
TGTGCCAGCTCACCTGAAACAGGGGGGGAAGCTTTCTTT
>15|TRBV7-2|many|TRBJ2-3|TRBD2
CASSLAAGGVDTQYF
TGTGCCAGCAGCTTAGCAGCGGGGGGGGTAGATACGCAGTATTTT
>12|TRBV20-1|many|TRBJ1-1|NA
CSATRDIREAFF
TGCAGTGCTACACGGGACATAAGAGAAGCTTTCTTT
>15|TRBV6-1|many|TRBJ1-1|NA
CASSEWIGPGPDCLF
TGTGCCAGCAGTGAATGGATTGGTCCAGGGCCCGACTGTCTCTTT
>14|TRBV6-2/TRBV6-3|NA|TRBJ2-7|NA
CASSYGASTYEQYF
TGTGCCAGCAGTTACGGGGCAAGCACCTACGAGCAGTACTTC
>14|TRBV7-2|many|TRBJ2-1|TRBD1
CASSLDRGMYEQFF
TGTGCCAGCAGCTTGGACAGGGGGATGTATGAGCAGTTCTTC
>14|TRBV6-6|NA|TRBJ2-5|NA
CATQGGSGIETQYF
TGTGCCACCCAGGGGGGTAGCGGGATTGAGACCCAGTACTTC
>16|TRBV7-8|many|TRBJ2-7|TRBD2
CASSLSPFGLAGEQYF
TGTGCCAGCAGCTTATCGCCCTTTGGACTAGCGGGCGAGCAGTACTTC
>16|TRBV12-3/TRBV12-4|many|TRBJ1-4|TRBD1
CASSQGGGTGREKLFF
TGTGCCAGCAGTCAGGGTGGGGGGACAGGACGTGAAAAACTGTTTTTT
>17|TRBV28|many|TRBJ2-1|NA
CASSLIMGLVSRNEQFF
TGTGCCAGCAGTTTAATTATGGGGCTAGTCTCGCGCAATGAGCAGTTCTTC
>16|TRBV15|many|TRBJ2-5|NA
CATSRERSAEEETQYF
TGTGCCACCAGCAGGGAACGGAGCGCCGAGGAAGAGACCCAGTACTTC
>14|TRBV7-9|many|TRBJ2-1|TRBD1
CASSSGGVVNEQFF
TGTGCCAGCAGCTCAGGGGGTGTTGTGAATGAGCAGTTCTTC
>14|TRBV7-2|few|TRBJ2-7|NA
CASTRTASSYEQYF
TGTGCCAGCACCCGGACGGCGTCTTCCTACGAGCAGTACTTC
>16|TRBV7-9|many|TRBJ1-5|NA
CASSRLGGVSNQPQHF
TGTGCCAGCAGCCGCCTTGGGGGGGTTAGCAATCAGCCCCAGCATTTT
>15|TRBV5-1|NA|TRBJ2-1|NA
CASSLPGSKYNEQFF
TGCGCCAGCAGCTTGCCAGGGAGCAAATACAATGAGCAGTTCTTC
>13|TRBV7-9|many|TRBJ2-1|NA
CASSGTMVREQFF
TGTGCCAGCAGCGGGACAATGGTCCGTGAGCAGTTCTTC
>14|TRBV5-5|many|TRBJ1-2|NA
CASSLSRGEDGYTF
TGTGCCAGCAGCTTGAGTCGAGGGGAGGACGGCTACACCTTC
>16|TRBV28|many|TRBJ2-7|TRBD1
CASRPPGGTGTYEQYF
TGTGCCAGCAGGCCACCCGGAGGGACAGGCACCTACGAGCAGTACTTC